The subject of this entry is one T cell receptor (beta chain). A much more abundant neighbour one base away suggests this may be a read error. Without the conserved terminal phenylalanine or tryptophan, this CDR3 likely stems from a read error. This record comes from a study of read filtering for tumor transcriptome and immune sequencing. The CDR3 runs to 13 residues. The germline V and J ends were trimmed by 2 bases and 6 bases, with 11 bases remaining between them. CDR1 is MNHEY and CDR2 is SMNVEV in the germline V gene (reference sequence). Every patient had bone marrow sampled while the disease was active. The library was built from around 0.4 ug RNA with molecular barcoded adaptors for alpha/delta and beta/gamma chains. MiXCR, applied by TCRdb to the reads, yields one record per CDR3 protein. Among some 46,000 distinct CDR3 sequences, about 20% were seen once, and the ten largest hold approximately 38%.

The TCR sequence derives from a donor over 35 with multiple myeloma. This chain uses TRBV27 with TRBJ2-7; a weak D match, TRBD1 (5 bases). Sequencing was done on a sample of a population of CD138-negative cells sorted from bone marrow. The CDR3 is CASSLQGSGEQYY. DNA for the CDR3: TGTGCCAGCAGTTTACAGGGCTCGGGCGAGCAGTACTAC.